The 17 T cell receptor beta chains in this list originate from one sample, sequenced in a study of glioma-infiltrating T cells. The iRepertoire nested amplicon-rescue multiplex PCR amplified TCR alpha and beta CDR3s from RNA. TCRdb analysed the multiplex PCR reads with MiXCR anew, one entry per CDR3 protein. Found here are about 130,000 distinct CDR3 sequences, 23% of them singletons; the top ten hold roughly 15%. Material: glioma tissue, nonneoplastic brain tissue, or PBMCs (not recorded which). The receptors stem from a human donor with low-grade glioma or glioblastoma, undergoing nonglioma brain surgery, or in good health (not recorded which).

The chain couples TRBV4-1 to TRBJ2-7; 12 bases fit TRBD2. J gave up 10 bases and V 4 bases, and 17 bases lay outside the gene matches. CDR1 MGHRA and CDR2 YSYEKL come from the germline V gene. The CDR3 has 17 residues. CDR3 sequence: CASSRPLLAGGPEHQYF. CDR3 bases: TGCGCCAGCAGCCGCCCTCTTCTAGCGGGAGGGCCAGAGCATCAGTACTTC.

This clonotype showed up many times. The J gene is TRBJ2-1, the V gene TRBV15, with D perhaps matching TRBD2 (6 bases). The ends were cut back, 2 bases at V and 15 bases at J, with 17 bases in the middle. The germline gives CDR1 LNHNV, CDR2 YYDKDF (reference sequence). This CDR3 spans 13 amino acids. The CDR3 sequence: CATSRQTSGWLFF. The CDR3, as DNA: TGTGCCACCAGCAGACAGACTAGTGGTTGGCTGTTCTTC.

The table lists this clonotype with many counts. The chain joins TRBV27 to TRBJ2-2; 11 bases are a match to TRBD1. Per germline, CDR1 MNHEY and CDR2 SMNVEV (reference sequence). The CDR3 runs 17 residues. V was pared by 3 bases and J by 0 bases, with 3 bases of the junction left unmatched. As DNA, the CDR3 is TGTGCCAGCAGTTTGGACAGGGGGCGCGCGAACACCGGGGAGCTGTTTTTT. This translates into CASSLDRGRANTGELFF.

This clonotype occurred a few times. The chain combines TRBV4-1 with TRBJ2-2; 16 bases are shared with TRBD2. Unmatched junction bases numbered 10, after V lost 2 bases and J lost 1 base. This CDR3 is built from 21 residues. Looked up from germline, CDR1 is MGHRA and CDR2 is YSYEKL. CDR3 sequence: CASSQRSGGLAGGRNTGELFF. CDR3 DNA: TGCGCCAGCAGCCAAAGATCGGGGGGACTAGCGGGAGGGCGGAACACCGGGGAGCTGTTTTTT.

As for this clonotype: This may be a read error, as it is one base from a much larger clone. The rearrangement joins TRBV4-2 to TRBJ2-1, with unresolved D. The CDR3 has 13 residues. Germline-derived CDR1 and CDR2 are LGHNA and YNFKEQ. V shed 2 bases and J shed 9 bases, with 11 bases lying between them. The CDR3 DNA is TGTGCCAGCAGCCAAAGGTTAAACAGTGAGCAGTTCTTC. It encodes CASSQRLNSEQFF.

The V and J genes are TRBV30 and TRBJ1-1; D may be TRBD1 (6 bases). Trimming cost V 4 bases and J 5 bases, with 23 bases left between them. Per the germline V gene, CDR1 is GTSNPN and CDR2 is SVGIG (reference sequence). This CDR3 spans 16 amino acids. The CDR3 bases are TGTGCCTGGACAGGGACCCCTGTGGGGGCGAGGACTGAAGCTTTCTTT. Its translation: CAWTGTPVGARTEAFF.

Comments on this clonotype: Possible read error: a much larger clone is one base away. The rearrangement uses TRBV4-1 and TRBJ1-1; no firm D call. CDR1 is MGHRA, CDR2 YSYEKL, per germline. Trimming stripped 0 bases from V and 3 bases from J, with 14 bases between. The CDR3 contains 16 residues. The CDR3 coding sequence is TGCGCCAGCAGCCAAGATCGGGCGGGCTGGTACACTGAAGCTTTCTTT. Encoded protein: CASSQDRAGWYTEAFF.

The V gene is TRBV11-3, the J gene TRBJ2-3, with D possibly TRBD1 on 5 matching bases. The length of the CDR3 is 21 residues. V lost 6 bases and J 3 bases, leaving 34 bases between the germline ends. CDR1 and CDR2 from the germline V gene are SGHNT and YENEEA. DNA for the CDR3: TGTGCCAGCAGATTTAACGCTGCGGTGAGGACCCGGGCCAGGGATACAGATACGCAGTATTTT. Residues: CASRFNAAVRTRARDTDTQYF.

In this sample, this clonotype turned up a few times. The J gene is TRBJ2-2, the V gene TRBV7-7; D remains ambiguous. The germline gives CDR1 SSHAT, CDR2 FNYEAQ (reference sequence). The CDR3 totals 14 residues. Trimming removed 1 base at V and 1 base at J, with 4 bases between. This CDR3 is CASSLGQNTGELFF. CDR3 bases: TGTGCCAGCAGCTTAGGACAGAACACCGGGGAGCTGTTTTTT. Supplemented by reference TRBV7-7 and TRBJ2-2, the full variable domain reads GAGVSQSPRYKVTKRGQDVTLRCDPISSHATLYWYQQALGQGPEFLTYFNYEAQPDKSGLPSDRFSAERPEGSISTLTIQRTEQRDSAMYRCASSLGQNTGELFFGEGSRLTVL.

At least ten counts were recorded for this clonotype. This chain uses TRBV3-1 with TRBJ1-1; D gene ambiguous. The CDR3 runs 14 residues. Per the germline V gene, CDR1 is LGHDT and CDR2 is YNNKEL (reference sequence). Trimming removed 4 bases from V and 1 base from J, with 10 bases in between. The CDR3 DNA reads as TGTGCCAGCAGCCTCGGACGGAAGAACACTGAAGCTTTCTTT. It yields the protein CASSLGRKNTEAFF.

This clonotype was recorded many times. The chain has TRBV6-1 and TRBJ1-5, with D unresolved. The CDR3 contains 14 residues. Germline values: CDR1 MNHNS, CDR2 SASEGT. The V end lost 6 bases, the J end lost 5 bases, and 14 bases lay between the germline ends. The CDR3: CASSPDRGDQPQHF. The CDR3 DNA follows: TGTGCCAGCAGCCCCGATCGGGGAGATCAGCCCCAGCATTTT.

The table lists this clonotype with many counts. V usage is TRBV6-2 or TRBV6-3 and J usage is TRBJ1-5; D perhaps matches TRBD1 (5 bases). Germline V lookup: CDR1 MNHEY, CDR2 SVGEGT. The V end was cut by 2 bases, the J end by 2 bases, with 7 bases between. This CDR3 spans 14 amino acids. The CDR3 sequence: CASSYGARNQPQHF. In DNA form, the CDR3 reads TGTGCCAGCAGTTACGGGGCGCGCAATCAGCCCCAGCATTTT.

This clonotype was detected many times. The chain has TRBV20-1 and TRBJ1-2; D ambiguous. The CDR3 runs 14 residues. V was trimmed by 5 bases and J by 4 bases, leaving 17 bases between them. Germline lookup yields CDR1 DFQATT and CDR2 SNEGSKA (reference sequence). CDR3 amino acids: CSAESTVLGYGYTF. CDR3 nucleotide sequence: TGCAGTGCTGAATCGACGGTTCTTGGCTATGGCTACACCTTC.

Turning to this clonotype: A much more abundant neighbour one base away suggests this may be a read error. This CDR3 is missing its conserved last phenylalanine or tryptophan, likely due to a read error. The gene calls are TRBV15 and TRBJ1-1; 8 positions agree with TRBD1. With V trimmed by 6 bases and J by 2 bases, 8 bases remained unmatched. Germline-derived CDR1 and CDR2 are LNHNV and YYDKDF (reference sequence). This CDR3 is 15 amino acids long. The CDR3 loop is CATRRTGTLNTEAFL. The DNA of the CDR3 is TGTGCCACCAGGAGGACAGGGACCTTAAACACTGAAGCTTTCCTT.

This clonotype was seen at least ten times. The chain recombines TRBV24-1 with TRBJ2-3, with 12 bases identical to TRBD2. Unmatched junction bases numbered 8, after V lost 3 bases and J lost 2 bases. CDR3 length equals 18 residues. The germline V gene has CDR1 KGHDR and CDR2 SFDVKD. DNA for the CDR3: TGTGCCACCAGTGATCTCTCCGGGACTAGCGGGTACACAGATACGCAGTATTTT. As protein: CATSDLSGTSGYTDTQYF.

This clonotype was seen repeatedly, ten times or more. V is TRBV6-6 and J is TRBJ2-7, with 9 bases fitting TRBD1. Trimming took 0 bases from V and 3 from J; bases not matched to a gene: 0. The germline V gene encodes CDR1 MNHNY and CDR2 SVGAGI (reference sequence). The CDR3 has 14 amino acids. CDR3 region: CASSYSDRGYEQYF. CDR3 coding DNA: TGTGCCAGCAGTTACTCGGACAGGGGCTACGAGCAGTACTTC.

This clonotype showed up many times. This chain uses TRBV6-1 with TRBJ2-4; a weak D match, TRBD2 (6 bases). CDR3 length: 15 residues. V shed 0 bases and J shed 2 bases, with 8 bases lying between them. Germline CDR1 reads MNHNS; CDR2 reads SASEGT. The chain's CDR3 is CASSEAGGTKNIQYF. CDR3 DNA: TGTGCCAGCAGTGAAGCGGGCGGGACCAAAAACATTCAGTACTTC.